These 10 T cell receptor beta chains share one sample of origin, sequenced in a study of cytomegalovirus exposure and HLA in healthy donors. Amplification used 60 Vbeta primers and 13 Jbeta primers. Method: immunoSEQ multiplex PCR; TCRdb's copy keeps in-frame clones and lacks some. The repertoire holds some 130,000 clones, with around 80% as singletons. The source material was PBMCs. The receptors derive from a human donor in good health.

The chain carries TRBV7-3 and TRBJ1-1; D call uncertain. The CDR3 is 15 residues long. Germline values: CDR1 SGHTA, CDR2 FQGTGA. Trimming shortened V by 2 bases and J by 2 bases, and 12 bases separated the two germline ends. The CDR3 region has the DNA TGTGCCAGCAGCTTAGGCGGTCAGTTAAACACTGAAGCTTTCTTT. Translated, it gives CASSLGGQLNTEAFF. Using reference TRBV7-3 and TRBJ1-1 for the parts outside the CDR3, the full variable domain is GAGVSQTPSNKVTEKGKYVELRCDPISGHTALYWYRQSLGQGPEFLIYFQGTGAADDSGLPNDRFFAVRPEGSVSTLKIQRTERGDSAVYLCASSLGGQLNTEAFFGQGTRLTVV.

The table lists this clone with a few counts. The gene calls are TRBV6-6 and TRBJ2-7; tentative D call: TRBD1 (5 bases). The germline V gene encodes CDR1 MNHNY and CDR2 SVGAGI (reference sequence). Deletions cut 6 bases from V and 3 bases from J, with 6 bases between. CDR3 length: 11 residues. CDR3 sequence reads: CASRGHYEQYF. CDR3 coding DNA: TGTGCCAGCAGGGGGCACTACGAGCAGTACTTC.

This clone was detected once. V gene TRBV27 combines with J gene TRBJ2-7, with 9 bases lining up with TRBD1. Germline CDR1 MNHEY, CDR2 SMNVEV (reference sequence). Trimming took 8 bases from V and 3 from J; bases not matched to a gene: 8. CDR3 length equals 14 residues. For the CDR3, the DNA is TGTGCCAGCTCTACCGGGACAGGGATCTACGAGCAGTACTTC. Translation gives CASSTGTGIYEQYF.

This sequence joins TRBV28 and TRBJ1-2; D is unresolved. Germline CDR1 and CDR2: MDHEN and SYDVKM. V gave up 10 bases and J gave up 3 bases, with 9 bases separating them. The CDR3 contains 11 residues. CDR3 amino acids: CATYSDYGYTF. CDR3 sequence (DNA): TGTGCCACCTACTCGGACTATGGCTACACCTTC.

The chain recombines TRBV20-1 with TRBJ1-2; unclear D gene. With 0 bases removed from V and 13 bases from J, the gap between germline ends came to 9 bases. This CDR3 is built from 10 residues. CDR1 is DFQATT and CDR2 is SNEGSKA in the germline V gene (reference sequence). The CDR3 region is CSAREDTRTF. DNA for the CDR3: TGCAGTGCTAGAGAAGACACCCGCACCTTC.

This sequence joins TRBV6-1 and TRBJ1-1; D gene ambiguous. The V end was cut by 6 bases, the J end by 0 bases, with 11 bases between. The CDR3 sequence is 14 residues long. Germline CDR1 reads MNHNS; CDR2 reads SASEGT. The CDR3 region is CASRPYGMNTEAFF. In nucleotides, the CDR3 is TGTGCCAGCAGACCATACGGGATGAACACTGAAGCTTTCTTT.

The chain uses TRBV14 and TRBJ1-2; TRBD1 matches at 9 bases. V was clipped by 0 bases and J by 3 bases; unmatched bases: 2. This CDR3 spans 15 amino acids. Germline CDR1 is SGHDN and CDR2 is FVKESK. The CDR3 loop is CASSQEDRGYYGYTF. The CDR3 DNA reads as TGTGCCAGCAGCCAAGAGGACAGGGGATACTATGGCTACACCTTC. The full variable domain, its missing parts supplied by reference TRBV14 and TRBJ1-2, is EAGVTQFPSHSVIEKGQTVTLRCDPISGHDNLYWYRRVMGKEIKFLLHFVKESKQDESGMPNNRFLAERTGGTYSTLKVQPAELEDSGVYFCASSQEDRGYYGYTFGSGTRLTVV.

The chain couples TRBV7-2 to TRBJ2-2; 7 bases line up with TRBD2. Germline values: CDR1 SGHTA, CDR2 FQGNSA. Trimming at V came to 1 base and at J to 5 bases, leaving 4 bases not matched to a gene. The CDR3 is 15 amino acids. The CDR3 bases are TGTGCCAGCAGCTTAGAGAGGGGAGGGACCGGGGAGCTGTTTTTT. Its protein is CASSLERGGTGELFF.

The CDR3 DNA reads TGTGCCAGCAGTTCCGGGCGACTAGCGGGAGAGACCCAGTACTTC. The encoded protein is CASSSGRLAGETQYF. The chain couples TRBV6-6 to TRBJ2-5, with TRBD2 matching over 10 bases. In germline, CDR1 is MNHNY, CDR2 SVGAGI (reference sequence). This CDR3 spans 15 amino acids. Trimming removed 4 bases from V and 4 bases from J; junction bases left unmatched: 6.

The chain employs TRBV4-2 and TRBJ2-3; possible D gene TRBD1, 5 bases. Trimming left V 0 bases short and J 3 bases short, with 19 bases between. The CDR3 consists of 18 residues. Germline CDR1 is LGHNA and CDR2 is YNFKEQ. The DNA for the CDR3 is TGTGCCAGCAGCCAAGAATTTGCAGGGTTATTTCGGACAGATACGCAGTATTTT. Encoded protein: CASSQEFAGLFRTDTQYF.